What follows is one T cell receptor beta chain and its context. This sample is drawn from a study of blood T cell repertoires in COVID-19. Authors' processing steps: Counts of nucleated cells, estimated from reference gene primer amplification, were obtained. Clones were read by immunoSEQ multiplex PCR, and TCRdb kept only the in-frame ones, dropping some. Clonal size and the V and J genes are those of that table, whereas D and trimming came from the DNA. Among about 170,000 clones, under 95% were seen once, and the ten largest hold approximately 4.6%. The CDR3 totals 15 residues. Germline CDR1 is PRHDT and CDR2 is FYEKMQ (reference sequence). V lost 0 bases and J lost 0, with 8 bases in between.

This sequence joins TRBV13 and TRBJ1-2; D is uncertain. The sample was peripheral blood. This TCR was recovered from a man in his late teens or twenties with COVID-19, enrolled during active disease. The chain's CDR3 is CASSLGDTANYGYTF. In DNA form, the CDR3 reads TGTGCCAGCAGCTTAGGAGACACAGCTAACTATGGCTACACCTTC.